Listed below are T cell receptor beta chains from one sample, sequenced in a study of cytomegalovirus exposure and HLA in healthy donors. Libraries were prepared by immunoSEQ multiplex PCR; TCRdb keeps only in-frame clonotypes and omits some of them. The repertoire has 90,000 to 150,000 clones, about 80% of them found once; the top ten carry roughly 1.5%. The sequenced sample was PBMCs. These receptors came from a woman aged 18 to 35 in good health and CMV-seronegative. The CDR3 runs from the conserved cysteine through the conserved F or W. D genes are given only for firm matches. Clone size is shown for a subset of rows, as once, few, many or a class of expanded clone.

v_gene	abundance	d_gene	len	j_gene	CDR3aa	CDR3nt
TRBV29-1	NA	NA	11	TRBJ1-1	CSVAPDIEAFF	TGCAGCGTTGCTCCGGACATTGAAGCTTTCTTT
TRBV2	once	TRBD1	12	TRBJ2-1	CASTGQGGEQFF	TGTGCCAGCACCGGACAGGGCGGTGAGCAGTTCTTC
TRBV7-8	few	TRBD2	16	TRBJ2-7	CASSPRRGGHSYEQYF	TGTGCCAGCAGCCCAAGGCGGGGGGGACACTCCTACGAGCAGTACTTC
TRBV11-3	NA	NA	13	TRBJ2-5	CASSLGVEETQYF	TGTGCCAGCAGCTTAGGTGTGGAGGAGACCCAGTACTTC
TRBV6-1	NA	NA	11	TRBJ1-5	CASGEVQPQHF	TGTGCCAGCGGAGAGGTTCAGCCCCAGCATTTT
TRBV13	few	NA	12	TRBJ1-1	CASSFQFTEAFF	TGTGCCAGCAGCTTCCAGTTCACTGAAGCTTTCTTT
TRBV4-3	NA	TRBD2	17	TRBJ2-2	CASSPYVRGVNTGELFF	TGCGCCAGCAGCCCATACGTGCGGGGGGTAAACACCGGGGAGCTGTTTTTT
TRBV5-8	NA	TRBD1	17	TRBJ2-6	CASSRGTGDWGANVLTF	TGTGCCAGCAGTCGAGGGACAGGGGATTGGGGGGCCAACGTCCTGACTTTC
TRBV18	NA	TRBD1	15	TRBJ2-1	CATRPGTGKYNEQFF	TGTGCCACCAGACCTGGGACAGGGAAGTACAATGAGCAGTTCTTC
TRBV11-2	few	NA	13	TRBJ1-2	CASSLGAYYGYTF	TGTGCCAGCAGCTTAGGGGCATACTATGGCTACACCTTC
TRBV13	NA	TRBD1	17	TRBJ2-1	CASSLGLWTGSYNEQFF	TGTGCCAGCAGCTTAGGCCTGTGGACAGGGTCATACAATGAGCAGTTCTTC
TRBV12-5	once	NA	13	TRBJ1-1	CASGLDRDTEAFF	TGTGCTAGTGGTTTGGACAGGGACACTGAAGCTTTCTTT
TRBV6-5	few	NA	15	TRBJ1-6	CASSVTSSYNSPLHF	TGTGCCAGCAGTGTGACTAGCTCCTATAATTCACCCCTCCACTTT
TRBV19	few	NA	16	TRBJ1-5	CASSIEAGAALQPQHF	TGTGCCAGTAGTATAGAGGCGGGAGCCGCTCTACAGCCCCAGCATTTT
TRBV6-1	NA	NA	14	TRBJ1-1	CASSWGGGRTEAFF	TGTGCCAGCAGTTGGGGAGGGGGGAGGACTGAAGCTTTCTTT
TRBV7-9	NA	TRBD1	15	TRBJ1-5	CASSWGTGGHQPQHF	TGTGCCAGCAGCTGGGGGACAGGGGGCCATCAGCCCCAGCATTTT
TRBV6-1	NA	NA	11	TRBJ2-5	CASTIRETQYF	TGTGCCAGCACTATTCGGGAGACCCAGTACTTC
TRBV27	NA	TRBD1	13	TRBJ2-3	CASMLPGGASQYF	TGTGCCAGCATGCTTCCAGGGGGCGCATCACAGTATTTT
TRBV29-1	few	NA	14	TRBJ1-2	CSVGGTNSVNGYTF	TGCAGCGTTGGTGGGACTAACAGCGTCAATGGCTACACCTTC
TRBV6-6	NA	TRBD1	15	TRBJ1-1	CASSLPGQPTTEAFF	TGTGCCAGCAGTCTCCCGGGACAGCCTACCACTGAAGCTTTCTTT
TRBV6-1	NA	TRBD1	12	TRBJ1-1	CASSAQGTEAFF	TGTGCCAGCAGTGCACAGGGGACTGAAGCTTTCTTT
TRBV6-5	NA	TRBD1	15	TRBJ2-6	CASSYDRAGANGLTF	TGTGCCAGCAGTTATGACAGGGCTGGGGCCAACGGCCTGACTTTC
TRBV19	NA	NA	14	TRBJ1-5	CASDEGRSNQPQHF	TGTGCCAGTGACGAGGGCAGGAGCAATCAGCCCCAGCATTTT
TRBV29-1	NA	TRBD2	15	TRBJ2-7	CSVLGLAGGRGEQYF	TGCAGCGTCTTGGGACTAGCGGGAGGAAGAGGCGAGCAGTACTTC
TRBV7-9	NA	TRBD1	17	TRBJ2-7	CASMPIGQVRISYEQYF	TGTGCCAGCATGCCTATTGGACAGGTGAGAATCTCCTACGAGCAGTACTTC
TRBV2	once	TRBD1	15	TRBJ1-5	CASRGQGVSNQPQHF	TGTGCCAGCAGAGGACAGGGCGTGAGCAATCAGCCCCAGCATTTT
TRBV6-1	NA	TRBD1	14	TRBJ1-1	CASKGTGGFTEAFF	TGTGCCAGCAAGGGGACAGGGGGCTTCACTGAAGCTTTCTTT
TRBV5-1	NA	NA	15	TRBJ2-2	CASSLGRVYTGELFF	TGCGCCAGCAGCTTGGGCCGGGTTTACACCGGGGAGCTGTTTTTT
TRBV9	NA	TRBD2	17	TRBJ2-2	CASSPKAGTTNTGELFF	TGTGCCAGCAGTCCAAAAGCGGGGACTACGAACACCGGGGAGCTGTTTTTT
TRBV7-3	NA	NA	14	TRBJ1-1	CASTKDSWSTEAFF	TGTGCCAGCACCAAGGACAGTTGGTCGACTGAAGCTTTCTTT
TRBV5-4	NA	TRBD2	18	TRBJ2-3	CASSLGPGGRGGTDTQYF	TGTGCCAGCAGCTTGGGCCCGGGGGGGCGGGGGGGCACAGATACGCAGTATTTT
TRBV6-8	NA	TRBD1	16	TRBJ1-1	CASSYAGQGGDTEAFF	TGTGCCAGCAGTTACGCCGGACAGGGTGGGGACACTGAAGCTTTCTTT
TRBV5-1	NA	TRBD1	15	TRBJ1-5	CASSFGTAQYQPQHF	TGCGCCAGCAGCTTCGGGACAGCGCAGTATCAGCCCCAGCATTTT
TRBV2	once	NA	13	TRBJ2-7	CASPPGTLYEQYF	TGTGCCAGCCCGCCGGGGACACTGTACGAGCAGTACTTC
TRBV6-4	few	NA	15	TRBJ2-1	CASGPTRSSYNEQFF	TGTGCCAGCGGCCCAACTAGAAGCTCCTACAATGAGCAGTTCTTC
TRBV27	NA	TRBD2	16	TRBJ2-3	CASSLSRTSGEDTQYF	TGTGCCAGCAGTTTATCAAGGACTAGCGGGGAAGATACGCAGTATTTT
TRBV5-1	once	TRBD2	14	TRBJ2-1	CASRIAGIYNEQFF	TGCGCCAGCAGGATAGCGGGAATCTACAATGAGCAGTTCTTC
TRBV10-3	NA	NA	12	TRBJ1-6	CAIRMPGSPLHF	TGTGCCATCAGGATGCCCGGTTCACCCCTCCACTTT
TRBV6-5	NA	TRBD1	13	TRBJ1-5	CASSPRGDQPQHF	TGTGCCAGCAGTCCCAGGGGGGATCAGCCCCAGCATTTT
TRBV7-2	NA	NA	14	TRBJ1-5	CASSLAGRAQPQHF	TGTGCCAGCAGCTTAGCAGGCAGGGCCCAGCCCCAGCATTTT
TRBV29-1	few	NA	12	TRBJ1-5	CSVRSGNQPQHF	TGCAGCGTTCGGTCTGGCAATCAGCCCCAGCATTTT
TRBV7-9	NA	NA	12	TRBJ2-1	CASSLSYNEQFF	TGTGCCAGCAGCCTCTCCTACAATGAGCAGTTCTTC
TRBV19	NA	TRBD2	17	TRBJ2-5	CASSARLAGGPGETQYF	TGTGCCAGTAGTGCCCGACTAGCGGGAGGGCCGGGGGAGACCCAGTACTTC
TRBV5-6	NA	NA	14	TRBJ1-2	CASSLGREVYGYTF	TGTGCCAGCAGCTTGGGCAGGGAGGTTTATGGCTACACCTTC
TRBV5-1	NA	NA	14	TRBJ2-7	CASSYSTGAYEQYF	TGCGCCAGCAGCTACTCAACAGGAGCCTACGAGCAGTACTTC
TRBV7-2	once	NA	15	TRBJ1-5	CASSLTGTSNQPQHF	TGTGCCAGCAGCTTAACCGGGACAAGCAATCAGCCCCAGCATTTT
TRBV10-3	NA	TRBD1	14	TRBJ2-5	CAISESDRVETQYF	TGTGCCATCAGTGAGTCAGACAGGGTGGAGACCCAGTACTTC
TRBV9	NA	NA	13	TRBJ2-7	CASSVDSGYEQYF	TGTGCCAGCAGCGTAGACTCAGGGTACGAGCAGTACTTC
TRBV6-4	NA	TRBD2	17	TRBJ2-2	CASSDSSSGGYGGELFF	TGTGCCAGCAGTGACTCCTCCAGCGGGGGATATGGCGGGGAGCTGTTTTTT
TRBV30	NA	TRBD2	15	TRBJ2-3	CAWSVLAFLRATQYF	TGTGCCTGGAGTGTACTAGCGTTCTTGAGAGCTACGCAGTATTTT
TRBV6-5	few	NA	14	TRBJ1-5	CASSNLGLNQPQHF	TGTGCCAGCAGTAACCTGGGCCTAAATCAGCCCCAGCATTTT